This passage covers 27 T cell receptor beta chains from one sample sequenced in a study of tumor-infiltrating lymphocytes in primary liver carcinoma (dated by TCRdb to about 2017). The sequencing machine was an Illumina HiSeq 2500. Starting from approximately 500 ng total RNA, TCRbeta-specific cDNA was produced by reverse transcription with a constant-region primer and ProtoScript II reverse transcriptase. The TCRbeta libraries were prepared through three rounds of nested multiplex PCR following a slightly modified ARM-PCR procedure. Each of the first two PCR rounds ran for nine to ten cycles and used multiplex TRBV1-TRBV30 forward primers together with a Cbeta reverse primer. The raw public reads went through TCRdb reprocessing: fastp at Q25, MiXCR clone calling, in-frame beta chains kept. Every distinct CDR3 protein forms one entry, paired with its most common genes and DNA. This sample holds 100,000 to 150,000 distinct CDR3 sequences; roughly three fifths were observed only once. The top ten clonotypes cover approximately 8.9% of the sample.

Without any cell sorting, total RNA and DNA were co-extracted from about 20-30 mg of bulk tissue using the AllPrep DNA/RNA mini kit. The specimen sequenced was liver tumor tissue from sampling region 3. The cell subset or site label, read with the paper, signifies: tumor region T3, left-lateral pole. Receptors were obtained from a woman aged 55-75 years with primary liver carcinoma and hepatitis B virus infection.

For this clonotype: The CDR3 does not end in the conserved phenylalanine or tryptophan, so this is likely a read error. The chain combines TRBV11-2 with TRBJ2-1, with D possibly TRBD2 on 6 matching bases. The CDR3 extends over 14 amino acids. The ends were cut back, 1 base at V and 13 bases at J, with 17 bases in the middle. The germline gives CDR1 SGHAT, CDR2 FQNNGV. CDR3 in amino acids: CASSLVRDFLCQFY. CDR3 nucleotide sequence: TGTGCCAGCAGCTTAGTTAGGGACTTCCTTTGCCAGTTCTAC.

For this clonotype: One junction end does not reproduce the germline sequence, and a read error may be involved. The rearrangement joins TRBV29-1 to TRBJ2-5, with a possible D match to TRBD2 (6 bases). Germline V gives CDR1 SQVTM, CDR2 ANQGSEA. The length of the CDR3 is 12 residues. CDR3 sequence: CSVGRTQETHYF. The CDR3 DNA reads as TGCAGTGTGGGGAGGACGCAAGAGACCCACTACTTC.

A note on this clonotype: A much larger clone is a single base away; this may be a read error. This rearrangement joins TRBV5-4 to TRBJ1-2; tentatively, D is TRBD1 (5 bases). Germline CDR1 is SGHNT and CDR2 is YYREEE (reference sequence). CDR3 length equals 14 residues. The germline V and J ends were trimmed by 3 bases and 10 bases, with 19 bases remaining between them. CDR3 loop: CASSSPQGYDVYTF. CDR3 in DNA: TGTGCCAGCAGCTCTCCCCAGGGTTACGATGTCTACACCTTC. Combining the CDR3 with reference TRBV5-4 and TRBJ1-2 gives the whole variable domain ETGVTQSPTHLIKTRGQQVTLRCSSQSGHNTVSWYQQALGQGPQFIFQYYREEENGRGNFPPRFSGLQFPNYSSELNVNALELDDSALYLCASSSPQGYDVYTFGSGTRLTVV.

This CDR3 is CASSSSGMAAEQFF. CDR3 bases: TGTGCCAGCAGCTCTAGTGGGATGGCCGCGGAGCAGTTCTTC. This chain joins TRBV11-3 and TRBJ2-1; D unclear. The CDR3 has 14 residues. V was clipped by 4 bases and J by 10 bases, with 17 bases between them. Germline V CDR1 and CDR2: SGHNT, YENEEA.

This clonotype was seen once. The junction does not match germline at one end; this may be a read error. The chain couples TRBV6-5 to TRBJ2-1; D is perhaps TRBD1 or TRBD2 (6 bases each). The germline V gene encodes CDR1 MNHEY and CDR2 SVGAGI. The CDR3 length is 17 residues. CDR3 region: CASSYRPPGDSYNDQFF. DNA for the CDR3: TGTGCCAGCAGTTACCGTCCCCCAGGGGACTCCTACAATGATCAGTTCTTC.

The chain is built from TRBV6-5 and TRBJ2-3, with D maybe TRBD2 (5 bases). Germline assignment: CDR1 MNHEY and CDR2 SVGAGI. The CDR3 extends over 14 amino acids. The CDR3 DNA is TGTGCGGGCATCATATTATCGGGGTCAGATACGCAGTATTTT. Translating it yields CAGIILSGSDTQYF.

V usage is TRBV12-3 or TRBV12-4 and J usage is TRBJ2-3, with unresolved D. CDR3 length: 14 amino acids. V was shortened by 9 bases and J by 0 bases, with 13 bases between the two germline ends. In nucleotides, the CDR3 is TGTGCCAGGAGCCCCGGCGGTAGCACAGATACGCAGTATTTT. Residues: CARSPGGSTDTQYF.

Worth noting for this clonotype: Compared with germline, one end of the junction differs, possibly owing to a read error. The chain has TRBV4-1 and TRBJ2-6; maybe TRBD2 (6 bases). Germline lookup yields CDR1 MGHRA and CDR2 YSYEKL. The CDR3 sequence is 17 residues long. CDR3 in DNA: TGCGCAAGCAGCCAAGATCGTAGAGGGACTGGGGCCAACGTCCTGGCTTTC. As protein: CASSQDRRGTGANVLAF.

Concerning this clonotype: One end of the junction does not line up with germline, which may come from a read error. V usage is TRBV11-2 and J usage is TRBJ1-3, with no clear D. The CDR3 is made up of 15 amino acids. The V gene's germline CDR1 is SGHAT and CDR2 FQNNGV. CDR3 nucleotides: TGTGCCAGCAGCCTTCATTTACCCTCTGGAGACACCATATATTTT. This sequence encodes CASSLHLPSGDTIYF. The entire variable domain, with the rest obtained from reference TRBV11-2 and TRBJ1-3, is as follows: EAGVAQSPRYKIIEKRQSVAFWCNPISGHATLYWYQQILGQGPKLLIQFQNNGVVDDSQLPKDRFSAERLKGVDSTLKIQPAKLEDSAVYLCASSLHLPSGDTIYFGEGSWLTVV.

On this clonotype: This could be a read error, since a much larger clone is one nucleotide away. The chain couples TRBV14 to TRBJ2-7, with a possible D match to TRBD2 (5 bases). Germline CDR1 is SGHDN and CDR2 is FVKESK. CDR3 length: 11 residues. CDR3 sequence: CANSQDSDFHF. The CDR3 DNA reads TGTGCCAACAGCCAAGATAGCGATTTCCACTTC.

This clonotype came up many times. The chain is built from TRBV6-5 and TRBJ2-6; D is possibly TRBD1 (5 bases). The CDR3 is made up of 19 amino acids. Trimming pared 1 base from V and 0 bases from J, leaving 16 bases between. Germline V gene data show CDR1 as MNHEY and CDR2 as SVGAGI. CDR3 nucleotide sequence: TGTGCCAGCAGTTACTATTCCGCGGACATCAGCTCTGGGGCCAACGTCCTGACTTTC. Translated, it gives CASSYYSADISSGANVLTF.

With respect to this clonotype: This could be a read error, since a much larger clone is one nucleotide away. The gene calls are TRBV13 and TRBJ2-1, with TRBD2 identical over 9 bases. Germline CDR1 is PRHDT and CDR2 is FYEKMQ (reference sequence). The CDR3 spans 15 residues. The CDR3 DNA reads TGTACCAGCAGCTTTGTAGGCGGGAGGGACAATGAGCAGTTCTTC. Protein sequence: CTSSFVGGRDNEQFF.

This clonotype was observed a handful of times. The rearrangement uses TRBV28 and TRBJ2-5; TRBD2 aligns across 10 bases. CDR3 length: 16 residues. V was clipped by 5 bases and J by 4 bases; unmatched bases: 10. CDR1 and CDR2 (germline): MDHEN, SYDVKM. The CDR3 loop reads CASSTSGRAFSETQYF. DNA of the CDR3: TGTGCCAGCAGTACAAGCGGGAGGGCCTTTTCAGAGACCCAGTACTTC. Looking up the rest from reference TRBV28 and TRBJ2-5 gives the full variable domain: DVKVTQSSRYLVKRTGEKVFLECVQDMDHENMFWYRQDPGLGLRLIYFSYDVKMKEKGDIPEGYSVSREKKERFSLILESASTNQTSMYLCASSTSGRAFSETQYFGPGTRLLVL.

As regards this clonotype: The final CDR3 position lacks the conserved phenylalanine or tryptophan, pointing to a likely read error. CDR3 region: CASRANRQGGSGNTIYS. The CDR3, as DNA: TGTGCCAGCAGGGCGAATCGACAGGGGGGTTCTGGAAACACCATATATTCT. The chain is built from TRBV12-3 or TRBV12-4 and TRBJ1-3, with TRBD1 identical over 9 bases. With V trimmed by 6 bases and J by 1 base, 10 bases remained unmatched. The CDR3 contains 17 residues.

Note on this clonotype: Sequence at one end of the junction differs from germline and may be a read error. The chain is built from TRBV7-8 and TRBJ1-2; no clear D. The CDR3 consists of 15 residues. Germline V gene data show CDR1 as SGHVS and CDR2 as FQNEAQ. CDR3 sequence reads: CVSSLIPASLLGYTF. The CDR3 region has the DNA TGTGTCAGCAGCTTAATACCAGCCTCTTTGTTAGGCTACACCTTC.

This clonotype came up many times. J is TRBJ2-3 and V is TRBV6-5; TRBD2 might be the D (6 bases). Between the trimmed V and J ends, which lost 0 bases and 2 bases, there was a span of 12 bases. From germline, CDR1 is MNHEY and CDR2 SVGAGI. CDR3 size: 16 residues. The CDR3 sequence is CASSYSGDFFTDTQYF. The DNA for the CDR3 is TGTGCCAGCAGTTACTCCGGGGACTTCTTCACAGATACGCAGTATTTT.

There are a few counts of this clonotype. A read error may be the cause here, since a much bigger clone is one base away. The chain combines TRBV6-2 or TRBV6-3 with TRBJ2-7; tentatively, D is TRBD1 (7 bases). The length of the CDR3 is 15 residues. CDR1 and CDR2 (germline): MNHEY, SVGEGT. CDR3 nucleotides: TGTGCCAGCAGTTACTCGGAGGGGGCAGTGGCCGAGCAGTGCTTC. Protein: CASSYSEGAVAEQCF.

To note about this clonotype: No conserved phenylalanine or tryptophan ends this CDR3, so it is likely a read error. The chain recombines TRBV29-1 with TRBJ2-5, with a possible D match to TRBD2 (6 bases). V shed 4 bases and J shed 5 bases, with 11 bases lying between them. The CDR3 has 12 amino acids. Germline CDR1 SQVTM, CDR2 ANQGSEA. CDR3 loop: CSVVPGSETQYL. In DNA form, the CDR3 reads TGCAGCGTTGTCCCCGGGAGCGAGACCCAGTACCTC.

Comments on this clonotype: Its ends do not fully match the called genes, so a read error is possible. The chain is built from TRBV4-1 and TRBJ2-5; 8 nucleotides match TRBD2. Germline CDR1 and CDR2: MGHRA and YSYEKL. This CDR3 is built from 17 residues. CDR3: CASNQGIGRAGFETQYF. In DNA, the CDR3 is TGCGCCAGCAACCAAGGAATCGGGAGGGCTGGTTTTGAGACCCAGTACTTC.

This clonotype has ten or more counts. The CDR3 DNA is TGTGCCAGCAGTTTAAGCGGGGCCACAGATACGCAGTATTTT. It translates to CASSLSGATDTQYF. The V gene is TRBV12-3 or TRBV12-4, the J gene TRBJ2-3, with 7 bases matching TRBD2. V was pared by 2 bases and J by 2 bases, with 1 base of the junction left unmatched. The CDR3 sequence is 14 residues long.

A remark on this clonotype: Given a much more abundant clone one base away, this may be a read error. V is TRBV6-6 and J is TRBJ2-4; no clear D gene. V lost 4 bases, J lost 0 bases, and 13 bases lay in between. The CDR3 is made up of 16 amino acids. Germline V CDR1 and CDR2: MNHNY, SVGAGI (reference sequence). CDR3 bases: TGTGCCAGCAGTTCGATTAATAGTCTAGCCAAAAACATTCAGTACTTC. Protein: CASSSINSLAKNIQYF.

Comments on this clonotype: The junction departs from germline at one end; a sequencing error may be responsible. The CDR3 DNA reads TGTGCCAGCAGCGCCTGGGATCACGGGGCGCACTACGAGCAATACTTC. It codes for CASSAWDHGAHYEQYF. This chain uses TRBV7-9 with TRBJ2-7, with D possibly being TRBD1 or TRBD2 (5 bases each). The CDR3 totals 16 residues. Germline loops: CDR1 SEHNR, CDR2 FQNEAQ (reference sequence).

On this clonotype: This could be a read error, since a much larger clone is one nucleotide away. The gene calls are TRBV7-8 and TRBJ2-1; D might be TRBD2 (6 bases). V was cut by 4 bases and J by 8 bases, with 15 bases left in between. Germline V gene sequence: CDR1 SGHVS, CDR2 FQNEAQ. The CDR3 consists of 14 residues. The CDR3 DNA reads as TGTGCCAGCAGCTCAGCGGGTGGGGCTGATGAGCAGTTCTTC. This gives the protein CASSSAGGADEQFF.

Worth noting for this clonotype: A read error may produce the germline difference seen at one junction end. The V gene is TRBV28, the J gene TRBJ1-3; D is ambiguous. This CDR3 spans 15 amino acids. The germline CDR1 and CDR2 sequences are MDHEN and SYDVKM. The CDR3, as DNA: TGTGCCAGCAGTTTAGACTTTGGACCTGGAAGCACCATATATTTT. Translated: CASSLDFGPGSTIYF.

For this clonotype: This may arise from a read error, as a much more abundant clone is one base away. The chain recombines TRBV5-1 with TRBJ2-5, with D perhaps TRBD2 (6 bases). The germline gives CDR1 SGHRS, CDR2 YFSETQ. The length of the CDR3 is 15 residues. The CDR3 coding sequence is TGCGCCGGCAGCTTGATCCAGGGAGGAGGGGAGACCCAGTACTTC. Protein: CAGSLIQGGGETQYF.

This sequence joins TRBV29-1 and TRBJ2-1; 15 positions agree with TRBD2. The germline gives CDR1 SQVTM, CDR2 ANQGSEA. The CDR3 sequence is 15 residues long. CDR3 residues: CDVEWTSGRGNEQFF. CDR3 sequence (DNA): TGCGACGTTGAATGGACTAGCGGGAGGGGGAATGAGCAGTTCTTC.

Regarding this clonotype: A read error may account for a junction end that differs from germline. The chain uses TRBV5-5 and TRBJ2-1; TRBD2 matches at 8 bases. CDR1 is SGHKS, CDR2 YYEKEE, per germline (reference sequence). CDR3 size: 16 residues. The CDR3 spells CASSLMSGGPSNEQFF. In DNA, the CDR3 is TGTGCCAGTAGCTTGATGTCGGGAGGGCCGTCGAATGAGCAGTTCTTC. The variable domain in full, completed from reference TRBV5-5 and TRBJ2-1, reads DAGVTQSPTHLIKTRGQQVTLRCSPISGHKSVSWYQQVLGQGPQFIFQYYEKEERGRGNFPDRFSARQFPNYSSELNVNALLLGDSALYLCASSLMSGGPSNEQFFGPGTRLTVL.